This entry concerns a single T cell receptor (beta chain). What it recognizes is unknown. Unmatched junction bases numbered 8, after V lost 6 bases and J lost 1 base. The CDR3 sequence is 15 residues long. Germline V lookup: CDR1 MNHNS, CDR2 SASEGT. A second roughly 7 to 11 cycle PCR used barcoded and J-beta primers. One entry per CDR3 protein results from TCRdb running MiXCR on the 5' RACE reads. The table includes over a million distinct CDR3 sequences, approximately 26% detected once. These data come from a study of blood T cells in healthy people across ages. Study findings and constraints: In older individuals, TCR beta diversity per million T cells was lower, falling roughly linearly with age.

This sample was also put to use in a study of T cells of mothers and their children.

Sequencing was carried out using blood. The gene calls are TRBV6-1 and TRBJ1-2; the match to TRBD1 covers 7 bases. This clonotype was sampled from a girl aged 2 to 10 in good health. Here the CDR3 reads CASRVWGQNNYGYTF. CDR3 nucleotide sequence: TGTGCCAGCAGGGTTTGGGGACAGAATAACTATGGCTACACCTTC.